Listed here are 13 T cell receptor beta chains from one sample, sequenced in a study of cytomegalovirus exposure and HLA in healthy donors. Here immunoSEQ multiplex PCR was the method, and the copy in TCRdb shows in-frame clones only, minus some. Among some 150,000 clones listed, about 87% were seen once. Sequenced sample: PBMCs. The receptors were sampled from a man younger than 35 in good health and CMV-seropositive.

This chain connects TRBV11-2 to TRBJ2-7, with 9 bases matching TRBD1. Germline CDR1 SGHAT, CDR2 FQNNGV. Trimming removed 4 bases from V and 2 bases from J; junction bases left unmatched: 6. The CDR3 sequence is 15 residues long. The CDR3 sequence is CASSSPGTGTYEQYF. CDR3 in DNA: TGTGCCAGCAGCTCACCCGGGACAGGGACCTACGAGCAGTACTTC.

This chain connects TRBV5-1 to TRBJ2-7; TRBD2 might be the D (5 bases). Trimming removed 4 bases at V and 4 bases at J, with 12 bases between. The CDR3 sequence is 13 residues long. The V gene's germline CDR1 is SGHRS and CDR2 YFSETQ. The CDR3 DNA sequence: TGCGCCAGCAGCAAGGACTTCGGGTACGAGCAGTACTTC. This encodes CASSKDFGYEQYF.

The gene calls are TRBV5-1 and TRBJ2-7; D possibly corresponds to TRBD2 (5 bases). The CDR3 totals 12 residues. Trimming took 1 base from V and 6 from J, leaving 8 bases between them. Looked up from germline, CDR1 is SGHRS and CDR2 is YFSETQ. The chain's CDR3 is CASSLLATEQYF. As DNA, the CDR3 is TGCGCCAGCAGCTTGCTAGCAACCGAGCAGTACTTC.

The genes are TRBV28 and TRBJ1-6; D is unclear. V was clipped by 8 bases and J by 0 bases, with 8 bases between them. This CDR3 region has 14 residues. Germline assignment: CDR1 MDHEN and CDR2 SYDVKM. CDR3 residues: CASDSSSYNSPLHF. The CDR3 coding sequence is TGTGCCAGCGATAGCAGCTCCTATAATTCACCCCTCCACTTT.

This chain links TRBV4-2 with TRBJ2-2, with unresolved D. The CDR3 is made up of 17 amino acids. The germline gives CDR1 LGHNA, CDR2 YNFKEQ. V gave up 0 bases and J gave up 1 base, with 12 bases separating them. CDR3 region: CASSQDTLPGNTGELFF. CDR3 DNA: TGTGCCAGCAGCCAAGATACGCTGCCAGGGAACACCGGGGAGCTGTTTTTT.

The V call is TRBV19, the J call TRBJ2-5, with 12 bases identical to TRBD2. With V trimmed by 4 bases and J by 5 bases, 11 bases remained unmatched. The CDR3 has 17 residues. Germline V CDR1 and CDR2: LNHDA, SQIVND (reference sequence). Here the CDR3 DNA reads TGTGCCAGTAGTAGGTTTTCTAGCGGGAGGGCCGGGGAGACCCAGTACTTC. Its translation: CASSRFSSGRAGETQYF.

The gene calls are TRBV27 and TRBJ2-7, with D maybe TRBD2 (7 bases). This CDR3 has 14 residues. V was trimmed by 4 bases and J by 5 bases, leaving 15 bases between them. Germline values: CDR1 MNHEY, CDR2 SMNVEV (reference sequence). The CDR3 bases are TGTGCCAGCAGTTGGGGGGGCTGGGGAAACGAGCAGTACTTC. It specifies CASSWGGWGNEQYF.

The V and J genes are TRBV4-1 and TRBJ1-1; unclear D gene. Per the germline V gene, CDR1 is MGHRA and CDR2 is YSYEKL. The CDR3 runs to 13 residues. Trimming removed 5 bases from V and 3 bases from J, with 10 bases in between. The CDR3 loop is CASSGLGDTEAFF. The CDR3 nucleotides read TGCGCCAGCAGCGGACTTGGGGACACTGAAGCTTTCTTT.

Only one count was recorded for this clone. The chain couples TRBV18 to TRBJ2-1; tentative D call: TRBD1 (6 bases). Trimming shortened V by 3 bases and J by 4 bases, and 10 bases separated the two germline ends. This CDR3 has 14 residues. Germline V gene data show CDR1 as KGHSH and CDR2 as LQKENI. CDR3 loop: CASSPGAEYNEQFF. In nucleotides, the CDR3 is TGTGCCAGCTCACCGGGGGCGGAGTACAATGAGCAGTTCTTC.

This clone is medium-sized within its sample. The V gene is TRBV5-6, the J gene TRBJ1-1; no clear D gene. Per germline, CDR1 SGHDT and CDR2 YYEEEE. V lost 4 bases and J 2 bases, leaving 18 bases between the germline ends. The CDR3 runs 16 residues. CDR3 nucleotides: TGTGCCAGCAGCCCCGGCCCCGGAGCAGCCAACACTGAAGCTTTCTTT. Translation: CASSPGPGAANTEAFF.

The CDR3 bases are TGTGCCAGCAGCTACGACAGGGGCACTTCTGGAAACACCATATATTTT. Protein: CASSYDRGTSGNTIYF. The V and J genes are TRBV6-5 and TRBJ1-3; 8 positions agree with TRBD1. Trimming removed 6 bases from V and 1 base from J; junction bases left unmatched: 8. In germline, CDR1 is MNHEY, CDR2 SVGAGI. The CDR3 has 16 amino acids.

This clone was picked up one time. The J gene is TRBJ2-1, the V gene TRBV5-1, with D perhaps matching TRBD1 (6 bases). The CDR3 runs 15 residues. Germline assignment: CDR1 SGHRS and CDR2 YFSETQ. V shed 4 bases and J shed 9 bases, with 20 bases lying between them. The CDR3 protein is CASSAFMSGESEQFF. The CDR3 bases are TGCGCCAGCAGCGCCTTTATGTCAGGGGAATCTGAGCAGTTCTTC.

The rearrangement links TRBV10-1 to TRBJ2-3; TRBD2 agrees at 10 bases. After removal of 5 bases from V and 2 bases from J, the junction contained 4 bases not matched to a gene. In germline, CDR1 is WNHNN, CDR2 SYGVQD (reference sequence). The CDR3 has 15 amino acids. The CDR3 DNA follows: TGCGCCAGCAGTCCACTAGCGGGACTCACAGATACGCAGTATTTT. Amino acids: CASSPLAGLTDTQYF.